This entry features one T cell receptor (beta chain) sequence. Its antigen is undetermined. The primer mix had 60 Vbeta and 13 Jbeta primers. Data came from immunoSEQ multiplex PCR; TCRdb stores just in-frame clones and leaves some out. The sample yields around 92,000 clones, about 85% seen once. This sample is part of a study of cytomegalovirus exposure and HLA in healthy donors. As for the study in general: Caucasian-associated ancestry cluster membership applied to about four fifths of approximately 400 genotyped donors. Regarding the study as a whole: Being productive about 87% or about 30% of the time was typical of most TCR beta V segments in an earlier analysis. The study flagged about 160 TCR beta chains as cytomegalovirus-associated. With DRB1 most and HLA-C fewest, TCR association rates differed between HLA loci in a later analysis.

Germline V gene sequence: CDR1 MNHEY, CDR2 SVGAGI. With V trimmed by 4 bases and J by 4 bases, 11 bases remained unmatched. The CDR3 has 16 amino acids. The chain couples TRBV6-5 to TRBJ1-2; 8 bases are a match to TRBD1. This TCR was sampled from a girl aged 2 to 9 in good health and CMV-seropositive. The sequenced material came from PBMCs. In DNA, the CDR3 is TGTGCCAGCAGTTTGGCAGGGGGCTTTAATTTCTATGGCTACACCTTC. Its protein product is CASSLAGGFNFYGYTF.